This T cell receptor beta chain is drawn from a study of shared T cell receptors in the human thymus. Clones were sequenced by immunoSEQ multiplex PCR, and TCRdb holds only the in-frame ones, with some missing. The table shows under 450,000 clones, with around 95% occurring only once. Germline lookup yields CDR1 LGHNA and CDR2 YNFKEQ. After removal of 4 bases from V and 9 bases from J, the junction contained 2 bases not matched to a gene. The CDR3 has 13 amino acids. This rearrangement joins TRBV4-2 to TRBJ1-4; 10 bases map to TRBD1. This receptor was obtained from a human donor. What was sequenced was thymocytes. CDR3 residues: CASSRTGGQKLFF. As DNA, the CDR3 is TGTGCCAGCAGCCGGACAGGGGGGCAAAAACTGTTTTTT.